Below are 29 T cell receptor beta chains sequenced from a single sample in a study of CD8 T cells in ankylosing spondylitis. Findings and limits, study-wide: Made up of fewer than 10 highly homologous variants, a TCR beta motif appeared characteristic of ankylosing spondylitis blood.

TCRdb itself ran the 5' RACE reads through MiXCR, one entry per CDR3 protein. Of more than 300,000 distinct CDR3 sequences listed, approximately 8.2% are singletons. These TCRs are of unknown antigen specificity. The material sequenced was blood, either unsorted or a sorted T cell fraction (not recorded which). These TCRs come from a male donor with ankylosing spondylitis.

This clonotype appeared a few times. The J gene is TRBJ2-1, the V gene TRBV29-1; D possibly uses TRBD1 or TRBD2 (5 bases each). CDR3 size: 17 residues. Germline assignment: CDR1 SQVTM and CDR2 ANQGSEA. Trimming pared 6 bases from V and 3 bases from J, leaving 24 bases between. CDR3 DNA: TGCAGCGTCACACTTTACTTACCCGGGACGGTCTACAATGAGCAGTTCTTC. It yields the protein CSVTLYLPGTVYNEQFF.

V usage is TRBV5-1 and J usage is TRBJ2-2, with 7 bases lining up with TRBD2. From germline, CDR1 is SGHRS and CDR2 YFSETQ. This CDR3 contains 16 residues. The V gene end was trimmed by 4 bases and the J gene end by 1 base; junction bases not matched to a gene: 7. The CDR3, as DNA: TGCGCCAGCAGCCCAAGGGAGGGGATGAACACCGGGGAGCTGTTTTTT. Encoded protein: CASSPREGMNTGELFF.

A note on this clonotype: One junction end disagrees with the germline gene, perhaps due to a read error. The chain joins TRBV13 to TRBJ1-3; D uncertain. The CDR3 is 16 amino acids. Germline assignment: CDR1 PRHDT and CDR2 FYEKMQ (reference sequence). The CDR3 protein is CASSLGGMGTGNTIYF. The CDR3 DNA follows: TGTGCCAGCAGCCTAGGAGGGATGGGGACTGGAAACACCATATATTTT.

This clonotype has a handful of counts. V is TRBV20-1 and J is TRBJ2-1; a weak D match, TRBD2 (6 bases). The CDR3 is 14 residues long. V lost 2 bases to trimming and J lost 4 bases, with 12 bases between them. CDR1 and CDR2 from the germline V gene are DFQATT and SNEGSKA (reference sequence). DNA for the CDR3: TGCAGTGCTAGAATAATCGGGAGATACAATGAGCAGTTCTTC. This gives the protein CSARIIGRYNEQFF.

This clonotype was detected a few times. The V call is TRBV6-5, the J call TRBJ1-2; the match to TRBD1 covers 7 bases. Germline CDR1 reads MNHEY; CDR2 reads SVGAGI. V gave up 2 bases and J gave up 2 bases; unmatched junction bases: 5. There are 15 residues in the CDR3. CDR3 in amino acids: CASSYSRGRNYGYTF. As DNA, the CDR3 is TGTGCCAGCAGTTACAGTAGGGGGCGAAACTATGGCTACACCTTC.

This clonotype came up a few times. This CDR3 reads CASLNRASGYTF. CDR3 sequence (DNA): TGTGCCAGCCTAAACAGGGCTAGCGGCTACACCTTC. The chain recombines TRBV19 with TRBJ1-2, with D possibly being TRBD1 (6 bases). Between the trimmed V and J ends, which lost 9 bases and 8 bases, there was a span of 16 bases. The germline CDR1 and CDR2 sequences are LNHDA and SQIVND (reference sequence). CDR3 size: 12 residues.

This clonotype came up many times. V gene TRBV20-1 combines with J gene TRBJ2-7, with 9 positions matching TRBD2. V dropped 0 bases and J dropped 1; count of bases not matched to a gene: 4. Germline CDR1 reads DFQATT; CDR2 reads SNEGSKA (reference sequence). CDR3 length: 15 amino acids. In nucleotides, the CDR3 is TGCAGTGCTAGAGATGGGGCGGGAGGGTCCTACGAGCAGTACTTC. Its translation is CSARDGAGGSYEQYF.

This chain connects TRBV11-2 to TRBJ2-7; TRBD1 aligns across 8 bases. Germline V gives CDR1 SGHAT, CDR2 FQNNGV. The CDR3 covers 16 residues. V gave up 1 base and J gave up 2 bases; unmatched junction bases: 7. The CDR3 here is CASSLARTGLTYEQYF. The CDR3 nucleotides are TGTGCCAGCAGCTTAGCTCGGACAGGGTTGACCTACGAGCAGTACTTC.

This clonotype was counted only a few times. The V call is TRBV20-1, the J call TRBJ1-5, with TRBD1 as a possible D gene (5 bases). CDR3 length: 13 residues. Looked up from germline, CDR1 is DFQATT and CDR2 is SNEGSKA (reference sequence). V was shortened by 6 bases and J by 0 bases, with 9 bases between the two germline ends. CDR3 in amino acids: CSAGALSNQPQHF. The CDR3 nucleotides are TGCAGTGCAGGGGCCCTTAGCAATCAGCCCCAGCATTTT.

This chain connects TRBV7-9 to TRBJ1-1; D is ambiguous. The germline gives CDR1 SEHNR, CDR2 FQNEAQ (reference sequence). Between the trimmed V and J ends, which lost 1 base and 11 bases, there was a span of 17 bases. The CDR3 runs 14 residues. The CDR3 loop reads CASSLDGQPGRAFF. CDR3 sequence (DNA): TGTGCCAGCAGCTTAGATGGCCAGCCGGGGAGGGCTTTCTTT.

This clonotype was detected ten times or more. V usage is TRBV6-1 and J usage is TRBJ2-7, with 9 positions matching TRBD1. V shed 7 bases and J 1 base; nucleotides not matched to a gene: 5. CDR3 length: 14 amino acids. CDR1 MNHNS and CDR2 SASEGT come from the germline V gene. This CDR3 reads CASNPGQGSYEQYF. Written as DNA, the CDR3 is TGTGCCAGCAATCCGGGACAGGGTTCCTACGAGCAGTACTTC.

There are a few counts of this clonotype. The V gene is TRBV11-1, the J gene TRBJ2-1, with D possibly called TRBD1 or TRBD2 (5 bases each). Trimming took 4 bases from V and 0 from J, leaving 13 bases between them. CDR1 SGHAT and CDR2 FQDESV come from the germline V gene (reference sequence). The length of the CDR3 is 16 residues. The CDR3 DNA reads as TGTGCCAGCAGCTCACGGGACGCCAACTCCTACAATGAGCAGTTCTTC. It yields the protein CASSSRDANSYNEQFF. The whole variable domain, filled in from reference TRBV11-1 and TRBJ2-1, reads EAEVAQSPRYKITEKSQAVAFWCDPISGHATLYWYRQILGQGPELLVQFQDESVVDDSQLPKDRFSAERLKGVDSTLKIQPAELGDSAMYLCASSSRDANSYNEQFFGPGTRLTVL.

The sample holds many counts of this clonotype. V and J are TRBV10-3 and TRBJ1-2; 7 nucleotides line up with TRBD1. With 3 bases clipped from V and 2 bases from J, the junction kept 3 bases outside the gene matches. CDR1 and CDR2 (germline): ENHRY, SYGVKD. CDR3 size: 14 residues. The CDR3, as DNA: TGTGCCATCAGTGATCAGGACAGGAACTATGGCTACACCTTC. Its protein product is CAISDQDRNYGYTF.

This clonotype was detected only a few times. The chain employs TRBV6-1 and TRBJ1-6, with a possible D match to TRBD1 (5 bases). Deletions cut 5 bases from V and 5 bases from J, with 16 bases between. CDR3 length: 16 residues. Germline-derived CDR1 and CDR2 are MNHNS and SASEGT. The CDR3 is CASSHATGADNSPLHF. For the CDR3, the DNA is TGTGCCAGCAGTCATGCCACCGGGGCTGATAATTCACCCCTCCACTTT.

This clonotype was picked up one time. CDR3 bases: TGCGCCAGCAGCCAAGGGATTCGGGGGATAGAGACCCAGTACTTC. It translates to CASSQGIRGIETQYF. This chain connects TRBV4-1 to TRBJ2-5; tentative D call: TRBD2 (6 bases). Trimming took off 1 base at V and 4 bases at J, with 13 bases between the two ends. Per germline, CDR1 MGHRA and CDR2 YSYEKL. This CDR3 contains 15 residues.

The chain employs TRBV2 and TRBJ1-1; TRBD1 matches 9 bases. This CDR3 is 16 amino acids long. With V trimmed by 6 bases and J by 1 base, 9 bases remained unmatched. Germline V CDR1 and CDR2: SNHLY, FYNNEI. CDR3 protein: CASRDALGQGNTEAFF. DNA of the CDR3: TGTGCCAGCAGGGACGCCTTGGGACAGGGGAACACTGAAGCTTTCTTT.

V and J are TRBV20-1 and TRBJ2-3; either TRBD1 or TRBD2 may supply D (6 bases each). Trimming stripped 6 bases from V and 11 bases from J, with 18 bases between. Germline V gives CDR1 DFQATT, CDR2 SNEGSKA (reference sequence). The CDR3 is 12 amino acids. The DNA for the CDR3 is TGCAGTGCCATTAGGGGGGCGCGCCTGCAGTATTTT. Protein sequence: CSAIRGARLQYF.

This clonotype was recorded a few times. The chain uses TRBV6-2 or TRBV6-3 and TRBJ1-1; 8 bases are shared with TRBD1. The CDR3 contains 13 residues. The V segment lost 5 bases and the J segment 6 bases; nucleotides outside the gene matches: 5. Germline V lookup: CDR1 MNHEY, CDR2 SVGEGT. This CDR3 is CASSAGGSAEAFF. The CDR3 DNA reads TGTGCCAGCAGTGCAGGGGGCTCCGCTGAAGCTTTCTTT.

The table lists this clonotype with a few counts. The chain links TRBV12-3 or TRBV12-4 to TRBJ2-7; no clear D. V lost 5 bases and J lost 8, with 10 bases in between. This CDR3 spans 11 amino acids. The CDR3 DNA reads TGTGCCAGCAGTGTACTCTCTAAGCAGTACTTC. It specifies CASSVLSKQYF.

This clonotype was picked up a small number of times. The chain joins TRBV24-1 to TRBJ2-1; no clear D. The CDR3 is made up of 13 amino acids. Germline V CDR1 and CDR2: KGHDR, SFDVKD. Deletions cut 7 bases from V and 1 base from J, with 7 bases between. The CDR3 nucleotides read TGTGCCACCAGCCACGCGTCCTACAATGAGCAGTTCTTC. It translates to CATSHASYNEQFF.

This clonotype was detected many times. The chain joins TRBV6-5 to TRBJ1-6; D is undetermined. This CDR3 spans 12 amino acids. CDR1 is MNHEY and CDR2 is SVGAGI in the germline V gene. With 3 bases removed from V and 9 bases from J, the gap between germline ends came to 6 bases. CDR3 coding DNA: TGTGCCAGCAGTTATGCAGGTTCACCCCTCCACTTT. Residues: CASSYAGSPLHF.

This clonotype was recorded a few times. This chain connects TRBV27 to TRBJ2-7, with D possibly called TRBD1 or TRBD2 (5 bases each). V was pared by 3 bases and J by 4 bases, with 16 bases between. The CDR3 consists of 15 residues. Germline CDR1 and CDR2: MNHEY and SMNVEV (reference sequence). In DNA, the CDR3 is TGTGCCAGCAGTTTTATGGGGGACGGTGGTTACGAGCAGTACTTC. The encoded protein is CASSFMGDGGYEQYF.

This clonotype was counted between two and nine times. The V gene is TRBV5-4, the J gene TRBJ1-5; TRBD1 is a possible D gene (5 bases). CDR3 length equals 15 residues. The V and J ends lost 5 bases and 3 bases respectively, with 15 bases between them. Germline V gene lookup returns CDR1 SGHNT and CDR2 YYREEE (reference sequence). CDR3 DNA: TGTGCCAGCAGTCGGGGGGGTAGTAACAATCAGCCCCAGCATTTT. The encoded protein is CASSRGGSNNQPQHF.

This clonotype was seen a handful of times. The rearrangement joins TRBV7-6 to TRBJ2-3; 7 bases are shared with TRBD1. V lost 7 bases, J lost 3 bases, and 7 bases stayed unmatched. The CDR3 length is 14 residues. The germline V gene encodes CDR1 SGHVS and CDR2 FNYEAQ. CDR3 amino acids: CASTKRQGTDTQYF. The CDR3 DNA is TGTGCCAGCACCAAAAGACAGGGAACAGATACGCAGTATTTT.

This clonotype was seen only a few times. This chain connects TRBV6-2 or TRBV6-3 to TRBJ1-1; 7 nucleotides line up with TRBD1. Germline lookup yields CDR1 MNHEY and CDR2 SVGEGT. CDR3 length: 15 residues. The J segment lost 5 bases and the V segment lost 6 bases, leaving 12 bases of the junction unmatched. The DNA for the CDR3 is TGTGCCAGCAGAGACACAGGGGATCTTGGGACTGAAGCTTTCTTT. It yields the protein CASRDTGDLGTEAFF.

The V call is TRBV5-6, the J call TRBJ2-5, with 7 bases identical to TRBD2. Germline CDR1 is SGHDT and CDR2 is YYEEEE. The J segment lost 5 bases and the V segment lost 0 bases, leaving 10 bases of the junction unmatched. The CDR3 totals 16 residues. CDR3 residues: CASSLEGLGSMETQYF. DNA of the CDR3: TGTGCCAGCAGCTTGGAAGGACTAGGGTCGATGGAGACCCAGTACTTC.

J is TRBJ2-3 and V is TRBV10-3; the D is unclear. CDR3 length equals 14 residues. The V end was cut by 3 bases, the J end by 2 bases, with 9 bases between. The germline V gene encodes CDR1 ENHRY and CDR2 SYGVKD. The CDR3 here is CAISDAPDTDTQYF. Written as DNA, the CDR3 is TGTGCCATCAGTGACGCCCCCGACACAGATACGCAGTATTTT.

This clonotype was seen at least ten times. As DNA, the CDR3 is TGCGCCAGCAGCTTGTCAGGGGCGAACACCGGGGAGCTGTTTTTT. This sequence encodes CASSLSGANTGELFF. This chain connects TRBV5-1 to TRBJ2-2; TRBD1 is a possible D gene (6 bases). Germline V lookup: CDR1 SGHRS, CDR2 YFSETQ. V dropped 1 base and J dropped 0 bases, with 7 bases sitting between them. This CDR3 contains 15 residues.

This sequence joins TRBV3-1 and TRBJ2-5; D is unclear. Germline loops: CDR1 LGHDT, CDR2 YNNKEL (reference sequence). The V end was cut by 0 bases, the J end by 1 base, with 6 bases between. The CDR3 has 14 amino acids. The CDR3 spells CASSQDAVQETQYF. The CDR3 region has the DNA TGTGCCAGCAGCCAAGATGCAGTCCAAGAGACCCAGTACTTC.